This TCR beta chain was sequenced for a study of OX40 agonist ivuxolimab in advanced cancers. Overall study findings and caveats: Partial responders receiving 0.1-3.0 mg/kg showed among the lowest clonal expansion.

V lost 4 bases and J lost 6; bases outside the gene matches: 6. The germline gives CDR1 SNHLY, CDR2 FYNNEI. This CDR3 has 14 amino acids. Generated by immunoSEQ multiplex PCR, the TCRdb table keeps only in-frame clones and is missing some. The sample has roughly 97,000 clones, 80% to 90% seen once. Concerning this clone: No antigen is known for it.

This chain uses TRBV2 with TRBJ2-1, with TRBD2 matching 7 bases. The source was CD4+ or CD8+ T cells sorted from blood, collected in a trial of the OX40 agonist ivuxolimab. This clonotype was sampled from an adult with an advanced solid tumor such as melanoma, head and neck, liver or kidney cancer. CDR3 residues: CASSVAGVSNEQFF. As DNA, the CDR3 is TGTGCCAGCAGTGTTGCGGGAGTCTCCAATGAGCAGTTCTTC. Looking up the rest from reference TRBV2 and TRBJ2-1 gives the full variable domain: EPEVTQTPSHQVTQMGQEVILRCVPISNHLYFYWYRQILGQKVEFLVSFYNNEISEKSEIFDDQFSVERPDGSNFTLKIRSTKLEDSAMYFCASSVAGVSNEQFFGPGTRLTVL.